This T cell receptor beta chain was captured by sequencing in a study of T cells in Graves' hyperthyroidism and ophthalmopathy. V was clipped by 4 bases and J by 2 bases, with 17 bases between them. The CDR3 has 16 amino acids. In germline, CDR1 is SGHRS, CDR2 YFSETQ. Broader study findings: Within blood appeared most thyroid clonotypes that had expanded above 0.001.

Clinical Activity Scores of at least 3, NOSPECS grades of at least 4 and durations under 3 months characterized ophthalmopathy patients. Clinical symptoms, serum thyroxine, TRAb, thyroid ultrasound and orbital computed tomography informed diagnoses. The investigators amplified TCR beta CDR3 regions from RNA transcripts. HTBI primers drove first-round RT-PCR of the TCR CDR3. TCRdb called the multiplex PCR reads again in MiXCR, with one record for every CDR3 protein. The sample comprises hundreds of thousands of distinct CDR3 sequences, about 14% of which are singletons, and under 15% rests with the top ten. Of note for this clonotype: As yet, its antigen is unknown.

V is TRBV5-1 and J is TRBJ2-3; D possibly corresponds to TRBD1 (6 bases). The TCR sequence derives from a woman between 50 and 59 years old with Graves' ophthalmopathy. The sequenced sample consisted of blood. The CDR3 DNA is TGCGCCAGCAGCCCAATTCTAGGGGACAACACAGATACGCAGTATTTT. It specifies CASSPILGDNTDTQYF.